The present T cell receptor beta chain was sequenced within a study of blood T cells in healthy people across ages. General study results and limits: Age advanced and TCR beta diversity per million T cells fell, roughly linearly.

It was with a sample-barcoded 5' primer and a J-beta primer mix that a second PCR of roughly 6 to 11 cycles was run. Each cDNA molecule carried a tag from a template-switch adaptor that contained 12 random nucleotides. TCRdb re-derived calls from the 5' RACE reads in MiXCR, one entry per CDR3 protein. The sample holds approximately 1,100,000 distinct CDR3 sequences; roughly 45% are singletons and the top ten take approximately 17%. Donation came from healthy Caucasian individuals in Russia who were aged roughly 6 to 100. About this clonotype: What it binds is not known.

This CDR3 spans 14 amino acids. V dropped 6 bases and J dropped 0 bases, with 9 bases sitting between them. The V and J genes are TRBV12-3 or TRBV12-4 and TRBJ2-1; D is unresolved. This receptor was identified in a woman between 55 and 75 years old in good health. Sequencing was performed on blood. The CDR3: CASSPRFSYNEQFF. The CDR3 nucleotides are TGTGCCAGCAGCCCCCGGTTCTCCTACAATGAGCAGTTCTTC.